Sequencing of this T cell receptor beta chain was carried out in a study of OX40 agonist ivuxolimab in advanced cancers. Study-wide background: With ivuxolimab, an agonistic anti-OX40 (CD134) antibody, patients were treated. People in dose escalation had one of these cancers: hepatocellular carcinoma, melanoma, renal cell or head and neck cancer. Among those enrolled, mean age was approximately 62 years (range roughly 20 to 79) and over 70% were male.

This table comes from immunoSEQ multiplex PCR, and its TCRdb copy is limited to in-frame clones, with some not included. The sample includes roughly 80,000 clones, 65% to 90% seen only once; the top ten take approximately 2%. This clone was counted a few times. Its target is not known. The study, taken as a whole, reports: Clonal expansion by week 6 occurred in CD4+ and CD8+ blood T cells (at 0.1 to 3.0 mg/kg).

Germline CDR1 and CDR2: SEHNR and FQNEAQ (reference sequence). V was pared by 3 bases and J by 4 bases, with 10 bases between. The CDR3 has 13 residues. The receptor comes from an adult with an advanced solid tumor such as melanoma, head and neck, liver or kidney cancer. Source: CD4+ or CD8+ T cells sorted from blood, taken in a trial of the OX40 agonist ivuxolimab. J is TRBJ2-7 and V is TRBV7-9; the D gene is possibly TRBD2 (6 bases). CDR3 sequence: CASSFLGRYEQYF. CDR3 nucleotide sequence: TGTGCCAGCAGCTTTTTGGGGAGGTACGAGCAGTACTTC.